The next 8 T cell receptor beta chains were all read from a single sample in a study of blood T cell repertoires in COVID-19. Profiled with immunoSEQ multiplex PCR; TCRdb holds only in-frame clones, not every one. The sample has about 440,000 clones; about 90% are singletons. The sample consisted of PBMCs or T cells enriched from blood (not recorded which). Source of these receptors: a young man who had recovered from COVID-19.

In nucleotides, the CDR3 is TGTGCCAGCAGCTTACCGGGCAATCAGCCCCAGCATTTT. Translated: CASSLPGNQPQHF. This chain uses TRBV7-9 with TRBJ1-5, with D unresolved. The CDR3 has 13 residues. Trimming removed 2 bases from V and 2 bases from J, with 4 bases in between. Germline V gene data show CDR1 as SEHNR and CDR2 as FQNEAQ (reference sequence).

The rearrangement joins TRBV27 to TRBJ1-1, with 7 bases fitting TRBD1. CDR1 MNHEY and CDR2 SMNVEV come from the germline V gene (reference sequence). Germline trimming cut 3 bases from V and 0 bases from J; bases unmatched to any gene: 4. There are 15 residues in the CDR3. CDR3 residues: CASSFGTAMNTEAFF. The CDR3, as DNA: TGTGCCAGCAGTTTCGGGACAGCCATGAACACTGAAGCTTTCTTT.

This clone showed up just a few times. The CDR3 here is CASSPGTGGYEQFF. In DNA, the CDR3 is TGCGCCAGCAGCCCCGGGACAGGCGGCTATGAGCAGTTCTTC. This sequence joins TRBV10-1 and TRBJ2-1; 8 bases agree with TRBD1. The J segment lost 8 bases and the V segment lost 6 bases, leaving 9 bases of the junction unmatched. The CDR3 is 14 residues long. Germline V CDR1 and CDR2: WNHNN, SYGVQD (reference sequence).

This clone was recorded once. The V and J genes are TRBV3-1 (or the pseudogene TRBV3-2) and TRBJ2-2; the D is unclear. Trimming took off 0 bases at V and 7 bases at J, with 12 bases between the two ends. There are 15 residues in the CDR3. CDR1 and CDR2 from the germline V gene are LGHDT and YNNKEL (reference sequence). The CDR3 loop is CASSQDGPPGGELFF. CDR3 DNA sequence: TGTGCCAGCAGCCAAGATGGTCCTCCAGGCGGGGAGCTGTTTTTT.

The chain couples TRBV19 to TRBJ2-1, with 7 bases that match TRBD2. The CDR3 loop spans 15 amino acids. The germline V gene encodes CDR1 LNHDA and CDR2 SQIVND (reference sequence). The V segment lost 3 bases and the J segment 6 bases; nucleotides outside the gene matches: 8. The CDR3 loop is CASSIFSGGSNEQFF. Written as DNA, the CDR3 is TGTGCCAGTAGTATCTTCTCGGGGGGTTCCAATGAGCAGTTCTTC.

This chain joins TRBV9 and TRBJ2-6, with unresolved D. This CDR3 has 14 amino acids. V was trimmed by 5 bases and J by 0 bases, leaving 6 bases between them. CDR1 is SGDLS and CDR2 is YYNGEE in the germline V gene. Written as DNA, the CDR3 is TGTGCCAGCAGTGTCAGCTCTGGGGCCAACGTCCTGACTTTC. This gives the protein CASSVSSGANVLTF. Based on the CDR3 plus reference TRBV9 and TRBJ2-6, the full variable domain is DSGVTQTPKHLITATGQRVTLRCSPRSGDLSVYWYQQSLDQGLQFLIQYYNGEERAKGNILERFSAQQFPDLHSELNLSSLELGDSALYFCASSVSSGANVLTFGAGSRLTVL.

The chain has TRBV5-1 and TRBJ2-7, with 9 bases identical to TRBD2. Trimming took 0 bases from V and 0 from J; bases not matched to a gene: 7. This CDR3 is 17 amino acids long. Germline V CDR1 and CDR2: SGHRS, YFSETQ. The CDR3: CASSLGPTSGTSYEQYF. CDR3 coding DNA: TGCGCCAGCAGCTTGGGCCCGACTAGCGGTACCTCCTACGAGCAGTACTTC.

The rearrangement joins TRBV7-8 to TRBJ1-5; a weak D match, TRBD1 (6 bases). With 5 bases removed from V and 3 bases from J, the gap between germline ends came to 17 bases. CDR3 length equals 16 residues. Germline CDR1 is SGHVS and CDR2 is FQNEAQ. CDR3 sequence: CASSEGRDIFNQPQHF. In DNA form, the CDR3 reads TGTGCCAGCAGCGAGGGCCGGGACATTTTCAATCAGCCCCAGCATTTT.